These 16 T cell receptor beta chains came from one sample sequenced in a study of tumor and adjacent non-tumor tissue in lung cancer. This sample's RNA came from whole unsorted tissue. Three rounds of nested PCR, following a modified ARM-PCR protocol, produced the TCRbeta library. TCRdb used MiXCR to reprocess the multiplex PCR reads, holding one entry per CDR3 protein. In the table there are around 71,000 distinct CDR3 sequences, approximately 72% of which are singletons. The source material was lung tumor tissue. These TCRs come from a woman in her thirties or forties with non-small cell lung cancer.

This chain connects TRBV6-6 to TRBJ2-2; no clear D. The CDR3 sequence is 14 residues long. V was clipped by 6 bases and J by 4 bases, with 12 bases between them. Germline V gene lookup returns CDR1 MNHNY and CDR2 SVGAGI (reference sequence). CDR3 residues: CASRPWGRTGELFF. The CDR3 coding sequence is TGTGCCAGCAGACCGTGGGGTCGCACCGGGGAGCTGTTTTTT.

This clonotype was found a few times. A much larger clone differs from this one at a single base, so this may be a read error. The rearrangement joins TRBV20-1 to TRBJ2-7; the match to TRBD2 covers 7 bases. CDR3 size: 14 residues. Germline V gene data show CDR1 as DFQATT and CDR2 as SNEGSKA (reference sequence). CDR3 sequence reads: CNARGPSGASEQYF. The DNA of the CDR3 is TGCAATGCTAGAGGCCCCAGCGGGGCATCCGAGCAGTACTTC.

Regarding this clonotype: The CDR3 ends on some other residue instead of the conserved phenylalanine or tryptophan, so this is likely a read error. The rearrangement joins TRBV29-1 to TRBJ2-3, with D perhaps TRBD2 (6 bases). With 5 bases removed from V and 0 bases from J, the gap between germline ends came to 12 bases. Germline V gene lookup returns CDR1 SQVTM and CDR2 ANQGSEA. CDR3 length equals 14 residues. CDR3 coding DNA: TGCAGCGTTAATCGGCGGGGCAGCACAGATACGCAGTATCTT. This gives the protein CSVNRRGSTDTQYL.

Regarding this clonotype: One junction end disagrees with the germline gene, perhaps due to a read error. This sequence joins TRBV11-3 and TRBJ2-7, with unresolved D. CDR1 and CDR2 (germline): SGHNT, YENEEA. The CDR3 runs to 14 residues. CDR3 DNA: TGTGCCAGCAGCCCCGGGCAGAGTTCCTACGAGCAATACTTC. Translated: CASSPGQSSYEQYF.

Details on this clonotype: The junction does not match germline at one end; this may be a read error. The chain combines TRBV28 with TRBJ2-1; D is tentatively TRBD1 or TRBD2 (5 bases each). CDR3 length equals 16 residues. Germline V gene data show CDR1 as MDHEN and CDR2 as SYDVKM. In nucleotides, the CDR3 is TGTGCCAGCGGTTTATCTCCGGGACCCATGAACAATGAGCAATTCTTC. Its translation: CASGLSPGPMNNEQFF.

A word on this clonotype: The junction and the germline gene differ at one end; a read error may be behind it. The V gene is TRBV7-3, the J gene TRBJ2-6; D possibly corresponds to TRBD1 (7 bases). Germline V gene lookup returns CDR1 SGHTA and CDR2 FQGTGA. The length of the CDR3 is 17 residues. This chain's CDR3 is CASSLAGGSSEANVLTF. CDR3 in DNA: TGTGCCAGCAGCTTGGCAGGGGGGAGCTCTGAGGCCAACGTCCTGACTTTC.

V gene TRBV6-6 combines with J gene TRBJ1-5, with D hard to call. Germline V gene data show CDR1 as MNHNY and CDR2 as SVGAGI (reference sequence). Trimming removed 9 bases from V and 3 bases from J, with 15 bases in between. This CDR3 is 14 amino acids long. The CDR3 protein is CASRQPGVNQPQHF. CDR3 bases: TGTGCCAGTAGACAACCGGGAGTCAATCAGCCCCAGCATTTT.

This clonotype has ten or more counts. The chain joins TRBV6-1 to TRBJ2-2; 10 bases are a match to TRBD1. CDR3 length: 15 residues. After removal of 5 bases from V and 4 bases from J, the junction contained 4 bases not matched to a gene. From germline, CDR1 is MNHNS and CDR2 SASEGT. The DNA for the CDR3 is TGTGCCAGCAGTAGACAGGGGGCTGGCACCGGGGAGCTGTTTTTT. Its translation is CASSRQGAGTGELFF.

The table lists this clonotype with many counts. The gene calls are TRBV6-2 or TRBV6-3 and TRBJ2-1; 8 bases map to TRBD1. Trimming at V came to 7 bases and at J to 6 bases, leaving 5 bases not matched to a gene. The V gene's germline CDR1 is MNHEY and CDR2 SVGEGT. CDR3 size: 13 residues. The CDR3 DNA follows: TGTGCCAGCACCCAGACAGGGGTCAATGAGCAGTTCTTC. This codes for CASTQTGVNEQFF.

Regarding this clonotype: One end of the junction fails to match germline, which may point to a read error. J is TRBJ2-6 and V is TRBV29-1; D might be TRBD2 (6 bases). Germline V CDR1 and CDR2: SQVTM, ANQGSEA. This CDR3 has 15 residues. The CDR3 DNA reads TGTAGTGTTAATTCCGGGGGCTCTGGGGCCAACGTCCTGACTTTC. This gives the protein CSVNSGGSGANVLTF.

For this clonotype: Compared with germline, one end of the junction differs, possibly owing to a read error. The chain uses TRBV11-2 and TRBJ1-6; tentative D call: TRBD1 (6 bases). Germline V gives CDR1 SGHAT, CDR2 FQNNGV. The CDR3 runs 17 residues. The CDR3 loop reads CASSSTLGTKRSSSLQF. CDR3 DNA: TGTGCCAGCAGCTCAACATTAGGGACAAAGCGAAGTTCATCCCTCCAATTT.

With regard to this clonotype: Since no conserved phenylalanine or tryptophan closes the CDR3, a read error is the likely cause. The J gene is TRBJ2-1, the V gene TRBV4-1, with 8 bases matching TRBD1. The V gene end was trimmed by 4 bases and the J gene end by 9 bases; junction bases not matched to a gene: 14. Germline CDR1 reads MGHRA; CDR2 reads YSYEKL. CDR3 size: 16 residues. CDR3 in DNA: TGCGCCAGCAGCCGACAAGACAGGGGTCGGAGCACTGAGCAGTTCTTA. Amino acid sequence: CASSRQDRGRSTEQFL.

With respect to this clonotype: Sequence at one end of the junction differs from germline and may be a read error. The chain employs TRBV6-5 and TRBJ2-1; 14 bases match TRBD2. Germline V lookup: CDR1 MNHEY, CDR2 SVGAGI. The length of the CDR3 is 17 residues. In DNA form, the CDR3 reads TGTGTCAGCGGCCGAATGGGGACTAGCGGGAGACGAAATGAGCAGTTCTTC. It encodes CVSGRMGTSGRRNEQFF.

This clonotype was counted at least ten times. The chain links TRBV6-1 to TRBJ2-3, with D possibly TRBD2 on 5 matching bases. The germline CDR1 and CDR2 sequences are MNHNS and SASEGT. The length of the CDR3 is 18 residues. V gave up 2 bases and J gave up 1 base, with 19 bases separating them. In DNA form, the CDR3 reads TGTGCCAGCAGTGAACGGGTGAGGGCAACCCTCGGCACAGATACGCAGTATTTT. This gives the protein CASSERVRATLGTDTQYF.

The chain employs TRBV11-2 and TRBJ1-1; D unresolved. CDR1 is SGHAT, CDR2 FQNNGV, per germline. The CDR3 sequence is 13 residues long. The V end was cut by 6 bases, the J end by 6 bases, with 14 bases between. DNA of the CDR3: TGTGCCAGCAGTCAACAGTCCAACGCTGAAGCTTTCTTT. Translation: CASSQQSNAEAFF.

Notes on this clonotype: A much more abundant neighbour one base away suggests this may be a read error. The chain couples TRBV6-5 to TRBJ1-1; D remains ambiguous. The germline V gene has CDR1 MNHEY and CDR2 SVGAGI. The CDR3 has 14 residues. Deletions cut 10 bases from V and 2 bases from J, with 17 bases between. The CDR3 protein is CATYSPERNTEAFF. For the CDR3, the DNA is TGTGCCACCTATTCCCCAGAGAGAAACACTGAAGCTTTCTTT.